Below, 11 T cell receptor beta chains from the same sample are listed, as sequenced in a study of T cells in Graves' hyperthyroidism and ophthalmopathy. Amplified regions were TCR beta CDR3 sequences from RNA transcripts. The HTBI primer set drove a first-round RT-PCR of the TCR CDR3. TCRdb re-analysed the multiplex PCR reads in MiXCR, keeping a single row per CDR3 protein. The sample yields 300,000 to 400,000 distinct CDR3 sequences, around 13% seen once. Material: blood. Receptors originate from a woman aged 55-69 years with Graves' hyperthyroidism.

A few counts support this clonotype. V gene TRBV25-1 combines with J gene TRBJ2-7, with TRBD2 as a possible D gene (7 bases). In germline, CDR1 is MGHDK, CDR2 SYGVNS. Trimming left V 5 bases short and J 6 bases short, with 23 bases between. The CDR3 sequence is 16 residues long. The CDR3 bases are TGTGCCAGCAGTTTTATCCCCGGGGGGCGGTGGGTCGAGCAGTACTTC. Amino acids: CASSFIPGGRWVEQYF.

This clonotype has ten or more counts. The chain links TRBV11-2 to TRBJ2-1; 10 bases match TRBD2. CDR1 is SGHAT, CDR2 FQNNGV, per germline. The CDR3 totals 15 residues. V lost 6 bases to trimming and J lost 3 bases; unmatched junction nucleotides: 5. CDR3 bases: TGTGCCAGCAGTTCTAGCGGGAGCCTCTACAATGAGCAGTTCTTC. This encodes CASSSSGSLYNEQFF.

Many counts were recorded for this clonotype. The chain combines TRBV11-3 with TRBJ1-4; 8 bases line up with TRBD1. This CDR3 is built from 15 residues. V lost 1 base to trimming and J lost 5 bases; unmatched junction nucleotides: 3. CDR1 and CDR2 from the germline V gene are SGHNT and YENEEA. CDR3: CASSLADRENEKLFF. The CDR3 DNA is TGTGCCAGCAGCTTAGCGGACAGGGAAAATGAAAAACTGTTTTTT.

The chain has TRBV11-2 and TRBJ2-7, with 8 bases aligning to TRBD2. The germline gives CDR1 SGHAT, CDR2 FQNNGV. This CDR3 has 12 residues. Germline trimming cut 0 bases from V and 9 bases from J; bases unmatched to any gene: 1. This CDR3 is CASSLEAGGQYF. The CDR3 DNA sequence: TGTGCCAGCAGCTTAGAGGCGGGAGGGCAGTACTTC.

This clonotype was counted many times. The gene calls are TRBV2 and TRBJ2-3; a possible D gene is TRBD1 (5 bases). This CDR3 comprises 14 residues. With 7 bases removed from V and 0 bases from J, the gap between germline ends came to 11 bases. Germline CDR1 and CDR2: SNHLY and FYNNEI. In DNA, the CDR3 is TGTGCCAGCACCCAGACAGCTAGCACAGATACGCAGTATTTT. This sequence encodes CASTQTASTDTQYF.

This clonotype was counted ten times or more. This chain joins TRBV5-1 and TRBJ2-7; TRBD2 matches 9 bases. The CDR3 spans 16 residues. J lost 2 bases, V lost 4 bases, and 10 bases had no gene match. Looked up from germline, CDR1 is SGHRS and CDR2 is YFSETQ. The CDR3 loop is CASSPEGLAGAYEQYF. CDR3 DNA sequence: TGCGCCAGCAGCCCGGAGGGATTAGCGGGAGCCTACGAGCAGTACTTC.

Ten or more counts support this clonotype. The chain joins TRBV30 to TRBJ2-1; 8 bases fit TRBD1. CDR1 and CDR2 from the germline V gene are GTSNPN and SVGIG (reference sequence). The CDR3 loop spans 16 amino acids. The V segment lost 2 bases and the J segment 4 bases; nucleotides outside the gene matches: 10. The CDR3 bases are TGTGCCTGGAGTTTCTACAAGGACAGGGCATACAATGAGCAGTTCTTC. It translates to CAWSFYKDRAYNEQFF.

This clonotype came up a few times. The CDR3 spells CASSPPRTEVTSQNIQYF. The CDR3 DNA is TGTGCCAGCTCACCCCCTAGGACGGAAGTAACTAGCCAAAACATTCAGTACTTC. The chain has TRBV18 and TRBJ2-4; possibly TRBD2 for D (6 bases). The CDR3 totals 18 residues. Germline CDR1 and CDR2: KGHSH and LQKENI. The V end was cut by 3 bases, the J end by 5 bases, with 23 bases between.

In this sample, this clonotype turned up many times. This chain links TRBV5-1 with TRBJ2-1; 11 positions match TRBD2. J was trimmed by 2 bases and V by 0 bases; bases with no gene match: 7. CDR1 is SGHRS, CDR2 YFSETQ, per germline. The CDR3 length is 18 residues. CDR3 DNA sequence: TGCGCCAGCAGCTTGGCCCCCGGGACTAGCGGAACCTACAATGAGCAGTTCTTC. Translated: CASSLAPGTSGTYNEQFF. Together with reference TRBV5-1 and TRBJ2-1, the CDR3 gives the full variable domain: KAGVTQTPRYLIKTRGQQVTLSCSPISGHRSVSWYQQTPGQGLQFLFEYFSETQRNKGNFPGRFSGRQFSNSRSEMNVSTLELGDSALYLCASSLAPGTSGTYNEQFFGPGTRLTVL.

V gene TRBV3-1 combines with J gene TRBJ1-1; 8 bases map to TRBD1. The trim removed 0 bases at V and 10 bases at J, leaving 4 bases unmatched. CDR1 LGHDT and CDR2 YNNKEL come from the germline V gene (reference sequence). The CDR3 is 13 residues long. In DNA, the CDR3 is TGTGCCAGCAGCCAAGAGGACAGGGTGGGAGCTTTCTTT. The encoded protein is CASSQEDRVGAFF.

The V call is TRBV5-1, the J call TRBJ1-1, with D unresolved. CDR3 size: 14 residues. Trimming removed 3 bases at V and 2 bases at J, with 11 bases between. Germline loops: CDR1 SGHRS, CDR2 YFSETQ. CDR3 nucleotide sequence: TGCGCCAGCAGCTCCTCCCACCGTAACACTGAAGCTTTCTTT. Residues: CASSSSHRNTEAFF.